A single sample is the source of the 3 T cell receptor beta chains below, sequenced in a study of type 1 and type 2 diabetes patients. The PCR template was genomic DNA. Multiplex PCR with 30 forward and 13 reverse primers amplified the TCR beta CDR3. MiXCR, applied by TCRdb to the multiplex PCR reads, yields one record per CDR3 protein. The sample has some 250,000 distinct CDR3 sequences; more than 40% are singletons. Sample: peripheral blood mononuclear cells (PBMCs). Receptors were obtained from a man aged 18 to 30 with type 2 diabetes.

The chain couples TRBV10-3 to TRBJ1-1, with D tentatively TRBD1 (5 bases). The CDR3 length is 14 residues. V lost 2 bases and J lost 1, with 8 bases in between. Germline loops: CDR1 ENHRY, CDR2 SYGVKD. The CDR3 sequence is CAISELQGNTEAFF. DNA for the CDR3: TGTGCCATCAGTGAGCTCCAGGGGAACACTGAAGCTTTCTTT.

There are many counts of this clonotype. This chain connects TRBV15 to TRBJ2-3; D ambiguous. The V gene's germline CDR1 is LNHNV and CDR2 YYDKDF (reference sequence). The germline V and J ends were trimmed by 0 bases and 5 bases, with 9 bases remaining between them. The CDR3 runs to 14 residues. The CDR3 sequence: CATSRDRQQDTQYF. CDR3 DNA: TGTGCCACCAGCAGAGATCGGCAGCAAGATACGCAGTATTTT. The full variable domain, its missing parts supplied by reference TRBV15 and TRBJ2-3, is DAMVIQNPRYQVTQFGKPVTLSCSQTLNHNVMYWYQQKSSQAPKLLFHYYDKDFNNEADTPDNFQSRRPNTSFCFLDIRSPGLGDTAMYLCATSRDRQQDTQYFGPGTRLTVL.

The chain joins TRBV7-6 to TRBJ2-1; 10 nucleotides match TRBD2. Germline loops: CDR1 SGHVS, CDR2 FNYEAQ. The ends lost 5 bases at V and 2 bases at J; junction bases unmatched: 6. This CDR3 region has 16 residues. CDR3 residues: CASSVDLAGAYNEQFF. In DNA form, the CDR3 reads TGTGCCAGCAGCGTGGACCTAGCGGGAGCCTACAATGAGCAGTTCTTC.